A single T cell receptor (beta chain) is shown here with its context. What it binds is unknown. This sample was taken from a study of OX40 agonist ivuxolimab in advanced cancers. Broader study findings: Partial responders at 0.1-3.0 mg/kg showed near-lowest clonal expansion.

Some clones are missing from TCRdb's copy, which holds only in-frame ones; the method was immunoSEQ multiplex PCR. The sample consists of about 81,000 clones, about 88% of them appearing once. V was trimmed by 4 bases and J by 6 bases, leaving 15 bases between them. The CDR3 is 14 amino acids. Germline assignment: CDR1 MNHEY and CDR2 SMNVEV (reference sequence). Sequencing used CD4+ or CD8+ T cells sorted from blood, obtained in a trial of the OX40 agonist ivuxolimab. This clonotype was sampled from an adult with an advanced solid tumor such as melanoma, head and neck, liver or kidney cancer. The chain combines TRBV27 with TRBJ1-2; D remains ambiguous. In nucleotides, the CDR3 is TGTGCCAGCAGTTCGAATTGGGGTGAGAATGGCTACACCTTC. Amino acid sequence: CASSSNWGENGYTF.